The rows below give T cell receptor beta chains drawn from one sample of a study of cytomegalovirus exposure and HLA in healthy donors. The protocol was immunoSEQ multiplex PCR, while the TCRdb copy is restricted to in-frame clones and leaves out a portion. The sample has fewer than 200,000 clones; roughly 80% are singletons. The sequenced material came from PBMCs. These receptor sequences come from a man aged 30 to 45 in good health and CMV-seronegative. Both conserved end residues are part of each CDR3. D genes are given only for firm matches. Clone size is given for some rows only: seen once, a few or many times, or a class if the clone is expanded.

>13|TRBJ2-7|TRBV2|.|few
TGTGCCAGCAGTCCGGGAAGAAACTACGAGCAGTACTTC
CASSPGRNYEQYF
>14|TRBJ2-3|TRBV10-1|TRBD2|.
TGCGCCAGCAGTGACCTAGCGGGCACAGATACGCAGTATTTT
CASSDLAGTDTQYF
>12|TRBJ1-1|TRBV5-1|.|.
TGCGCCAGCAGCGGGGACTCCACTGAAGCTTTCTTT
CASSGDSTEAFF
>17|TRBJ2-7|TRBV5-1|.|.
TGCGCCAGCAGCTTGGAACCGCGAGGGCACAAGTTCTACGAGCAGTACTTC
CASSLEPRGHKFYEQYF
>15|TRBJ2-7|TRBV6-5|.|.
TGTGCCAGCAGGGAGACCTTTAGCGGTCCCTACGAGCAGTACTTC
CASRETFSGPYEQYF
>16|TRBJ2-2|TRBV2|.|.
TGTGCCAGCAGTGAAATTTTGGACAGTGGGGCCGGGGAGCTGTTTTTT
CASSEILDSGAGELFF
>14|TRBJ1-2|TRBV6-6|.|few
TGTGCCAGCAGCGACTCCGGGGGGCACTATGGCTACACCTTC
CASSDSGGHYGYTF
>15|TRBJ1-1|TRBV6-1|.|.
TGTGCCAGCAGGGGACAACAGCCCTGGCCCACTGAAGCTTTCTTT
CASRGQQPWPTEAFF
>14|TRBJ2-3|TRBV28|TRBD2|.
TGTGCCAGCACCCCGACTAGCGGTACCGATACGCAGTATTTT
CASTPTSGTDTQYF
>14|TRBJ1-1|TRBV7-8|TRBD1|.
TGTGCCAGCAGTGGACAGGGGCCGAACACTGAAGCTTTCTTT
CASSGQGPNTEAFF
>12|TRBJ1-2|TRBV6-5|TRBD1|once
TGTGCCAGCGGACAGGGCGGCTATGGCTACACCTTC
CASGQGGYGYTF
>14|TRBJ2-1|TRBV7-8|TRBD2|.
TGTGCCAGCAGCCCGGGGGGAATTCGAAATGAGCAGTTCTTC
CASSPGGIRNEQFF
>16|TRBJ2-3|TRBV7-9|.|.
TGTGCCAGCAGCTTAGACGGGGGACGGCAAACAGATACGCAGTATTTT
CASSLDGGRQTDTQYF
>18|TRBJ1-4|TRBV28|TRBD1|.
TGTGCCAGCAGTTTACTGACAGGGGGCTTGGACTCTAATGAAAAACTGTTTTTT
CASSLLTGGLDSNEKLFF
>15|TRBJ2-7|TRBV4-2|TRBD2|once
TGTGCCAGCAGCCCAACTAGCGCCAACTCCTACGAGCAGTACTTC
CASSPTSANSYEQYF